A selection of T cell receptor beta chains follows, all from one sample in a study of blood T cell repertoires in COVID-19. Libraries were prepared by immunoSEQ multiplex PCR; TCRdb keeps only in-frame clonotypes and omits some of them. The table lists some 300,000 clones, just under 90% of them singletons. Source material: PBMCs or T cells enriched from blood (not recorded which). The source of these receptors is a woman in her thirties who had recovered from COVID-19. CDR3s include the opening cysteine and the closing phenylalanine or tryptophan. Fields, in order: J gene, V gene, CDR3 length, D gene, clone size, CDR3 protein, CDR3 DNA. The D gene is left open where the match is weak. Size tells how often a clone was seen (once, few, many) or the class of an expanded clone, and some rows leave it out.

>TRBJ2-5|TRBV6-5|15|TRBD1|NA
CASSYLQGAGETQYF
TGTGCCAGCAGTTACCTACAGGGGGCCGGAGAGACCCAGTACTTC
>TRBJ2-7|TRBV6-5|14|NA|once
CASSTDTLPYEQYF
TGTGCCAGCAGTACCGACACGCTACCCTACGAGCAGTACTTC
>TRBJ1-2|TRBV29-1|12|NA|NA
CSVRRGGDGYTF
TGCAGCGTTCGGAGAGGAGGCGATGGCTACACCTTC
>TRBJ2-3|TRBV6-5|14|NA|once
CASSPGFLTDTQYF
TGTGCCAGCAGCCCAGGATTCCTGACAGATACGCAGTATTTT
>TRBJ2-3|TRBV6-2/TRBV6-3|14|TRBD1|NA
CASSSDRGTDTQYF
TGTGCCAGCAGCTCCGACAGGGGGACAGATACGCAGTATTTT
>TRBJ1-5|TRBV11-2|15|NA|NA
CASSSRRVANQPQHF
TGTGCCAGCAGCTCGCGCCGGGTCGCCAATCAGCCCCAGCATTTT
>TRBJ2-5|TRBV29-1|14|TRBD1|NA
CSVSQGQLQETQYF
TGCAGCGTTAGCCAGGGACAGCTCCAAGAGACCCAGTACTTC
>TRBJ1-2|TRBV27|13|NA|NA
CASSPAHFYGYTF
TGTGCCAGCAGTCCCGCTCACTTCTATGGCTACACCTTC
>TRBJ1-2|TRBV28|11|NA|NA
CASSLTGGYTF
TGTGCCAGCAGTTTAACCGGTGGCTACACCTTC
>TRBJ2-5|TRBV10-3|14|TRBD2|NA
CASGLAGVQETQYF
TGTGCCAGCGGACTAGCGGGAGTCCAAGAGACCCAGTACTTC
>TRBJ1-1|TRBV28|12|NA|NA
CASSSSAGGAFF
TGTGCCAGCAGTTCCTCGGCGGGGGGAGCTTTCTTT
>TRBJ2-7|TRBV28|14|NA|NA
CASTQLRSVGEQYF
TGTGCCAGCACCCAACTACGGAGCGTCGGCGAGCAGTACTTC
>TRBJ2-2|TRBV30|15|NA|NA
CAWSPGLENTGELFF
TGTGCCTGGAGTCCGGGACTGGAAAACACCGGGGAGCTGTTTTTT
>TRBJ1-1|TRBV5-1|15|TRBD1|NA
CASSSPNRGNTEAFF
TGCGCCAGCAGCTCACCCAACAGGGGAAACACTGAAGCTTTCTTT
>TRBJ1-5|TRBV6-2/TRBV6-3|14|NA|NA
CASSYDGSPQPQHF
TGTGCCAGCAGTTACGATGGGAGCCCCCAGCCCCAGCATTTT
>TRBJ1-2|TRBV18|18|NA|once
CASSPQVFRASANYGYTF
TGTGCCAGCTCACCACAGGTTTTCAGGGCTTCAGCTAACTATGGCTACACCTTC
>TRBJ2-7|TRBV13|15|TRBD1|NA
CASSYTGQGAYEQYF
TGTGCCAGCAGTTACACGGGACAGGGGGCCTACGAGCAGTACTTC
>TRBJ2-7|TRBV10-3|15|NA|NA
CAIIAEAGVSHEQYF
TGTGCCATCATTGCGGAGGCAGGGGTGTCCCACGAGCAGTACTTC
>TRBJ1-2|TRBV7-9|17|NA|NA
CASSRPDWGGDDYGYTF
TGTGCCAGCAGCCGACCAGATTGGGGGGGAGACGACTATGGCTACACCTTC
>TRBJ2-7|TRBV19|16|NA|NA
CASSIGAALSSYEQYF
TGTGCCAGTAGTATAGGGGCCGCGTTGAGCTCCTACGAGCAGTACTTC
>TRBJ2-1|TRBV6-2/TRBV6-3|15|TRBD2|once
CASSYSGLGAPEQFF
TGTGCCAGCAGTTACTCGGGACTAGGAGCGCCTGAGCAGTTCTTC
>TRBJ2-7|TRBV5-1|14|NA|NA
CASSPGDRSYEQYF
TGCGCCAGCAGCCCGGGGGACAGATCCTACGAGCAGTACTTC
>TRBJ1-1|TRBV28|14|TRBD1|NA
CASSTGQRDTEAFF
TGTGCCAGCAGCACGGGACAGCGAGACACTGAAGCTTTCTTT
>TRBJ1-6|TRBV4-3|16|TRBD1|NA
CASSQVGRTGFSPLHF
TGCGCCAGCAGCCAAGTTGGACGGACAGGCTTTTCACCCCTCCACTTT
>TRBJ1-2|TRBV28|15|NA|NA
CASSNPGRDDYGYTF
TGTGCCAGCAGTAATCCCGGCAGGGATGATTATGGCTACACCTTC
>TRBJ1-1|TRBV11-2|14|NA|NA
CASSLGIEGTEAFF
TGTGCCAGCAGCTTGGGGATAGAGGGCACTGAAGCTTTCTTT
>TRBJ2-1|TRBV3-1/TRBV3-2|16|TRBD1|NA
CASSQTGGGDYNEQFF
TGTGCCAGCAGCCAAACAGGGGGCGGTGATTACAATGAGCAGTTCTTC
>TRBJ2-5|TRBV6-5|15|TRBD2|NA
CASTPSSGAQETQYF
TGTGCCAGCACCCCTAGTAGCGGGGCCCAAGAGACCCAGTACTTC
>TRBJ2-3|TRBV28|15|TRBD2|NA
CASTPGLAGTDTQYF
TGTGCCAGCACCCCGGGACTAGCTGGGACAGATACGCAGTATTTT
>TRBJ2-3|TRBV3-1/TRBV3-2|13|NA|NA
CASSSRLVDTQYF
TGTGCCAGCAGCTCGCGTTTGGTGGATACGCAGTATTTT
>TRBJ1-1|TRBV5-5|13|NA|NA
CASSLEWGSEAFF
TGTGCCAGCAGCTTGGAGTGGGGCAGTGAAGCTTTCTTT
>TRBJ2-7|TRBV5-1|16|TRBD1|NA
CASSPGTGTNPYEQYF
TGCGCCAGCAGCCCCGGGACAGGTACCAACCCCTACGAGCAGTACTTC
>TRBJ2-1|TRBV7-9|16|TRBD2|NA
CASSKTGLAGANEQFF
TGTGCCAGCAGCAAAACGGGACTAGCGGGGGCCAATGAGCAGTTCTTC
>TRBJ2-7|TRBV29-1|11|TRBD2|NA
CSAERDYEQYF
TGCAGCGCTGAGCGGGACTACGAGCAGTACTTC
>TRBJ1-1|TRBV18|12|NA|once
CASSTGNTEAFF
TGTGCCAGCTCAACCGGGAACACTGAAGCTTTCTTT
>TRBJ2-1|TRBV9|15|TRBD2|NA
CASSVGLAEYNEQFF
TGTGCCAGCAGCGTTGGACTAGCGGAGTACAATGAGCAGTTCTTC
>TRBJ2-6|TRBV6-5|15|NA|NA
CASSYVHSGANVLTF
TGTGCCAGCAGTTATGTTCACTCTGGGGCCAACGTCCTGACTTTC
>TRBJ2-1|TRBV10-3|17|TRBD2|NA
CAIRGGLAGWEYNEQFF
TGTGCCATCCGCGGGGGGCTAGCGGGATGGGAATACAATGAGCAGTTCTTC
>TRBJ2-2|TRBV11-2|13|NA|NA
CASRQGGTGELFF
TGTGCCAGTCGACAGGGAGGCACCGGGGAGCTGTTTTTT
>TRBJ2-1|TRBV28|15|NA|NA
CASSYPGESYNEQFF
TGTGCCAGCAGTTACCCGGGAGAATCCTACAATGAGCAGTTCTTC
>TRBJ1-6|TRBV25-1|13|NA|NA
CASRRTGNSPLHF
TGTGCCAGCAGAAGGACGGGAAATTCACCCCTCCACTTT
>TRBJ2-7|TRBV27|14|TRBD1|once
CASSFTGGRGEQYF
TGTGCCAGCAGTTTTACAGGGGGCAGGGGCGAGCAGTACTTC
>TRBJ2-7|TRBV7-8|14|NA|NA
CASSQGLRVYEQYF
TGTGCCAGCAGCCAGGGACTCCGGGTGTATGAGCAGTACTTC
>TRBJ2-1|TRBV15|14|NA|NA
CATSSLGLTNEQFF
TGTGCCACCAGCAGTTTGGGACTTACAAATGAGCAGTTCTTC
>TRBJ2-2|TRBV27|15|TRBD1|NA
CASRQTGENTGELFF
TGTGCCAGCAGGCAAACAGGGGAGAACACCGGGGAGCTGTTTTTT
>TRBJ2-2|TRBV29-1|14|NA|once
CSVVAESNTGELFF
TGCAGCGTTGTGGCGGAATCGAACACCGGGGAGCTGTTTTTT
>TRBJ2-7|TRBV7-2|14|NA|NA
CASSYAAGSYEQYF
TGTGCCAGCAGCTACGCAGCGGGCTCCTACGAGCAGTACTTC
>TRBJ1-1|TRBV10-2|13|NA|NA
CASSPGPLGEAFF
TGCGCCAGCAGTCCTGGGCCACTGGGTGAAGCTTTCTTT
>TRBJ2-6|TRBV19|15|NA|NA
CASSVLISGANVLTF
TGTGCCAGTAGTGTCCTTATCTCTGGGGCCAACGTCCTGACTTTC
>TRBJ1-2|TRBV10-3|16|TRBD1|NA
CAISEGTGVDGYGYTF
TGTGCCATCAGTGAGGGGACAGGGGTCGATGGCTATGGCTACACCTTC
>TRBJ1-1|TRBV7-2|17|NA|NA
CASSLSLSHRRETEAFF
TGTGCCAGCAGCTTAAGTCTTTCACACAGAAGGGAGACTGAAGCTTTCTTT
>TRBJ2-5|TRBV27|14|NA|NA
CASSTTTTGETQYF
TGTGCCAGCAGTACGACAACGACGGGGGAGACCCAGTACTTC
>TRBJ2-7|TRBV27|15|TRBD2|NA
CASRMATSGIYEQYF
TGTGCCAGCAGAATGGCGACTAGCGGGATTTACGAGCAGTACTTC
>TRBJ1-5|TRBV28|17|TRBD1|NA
CASSLPMGQGVPSAQHF
TGTGCCAGCAGTTTACCGATGGGACAGGGGGTACCCTCGGCCCAGCATTTT